The entry below gives a single TCR beta chain sequence along with its context. The data stem from a study of blood T cells in healthy people across ages. The donors, all healthy, were Caucasians living in Russia, aged roughly 6 to 90. Total RNA, at least 6 micrograms per sample, was extracted from PBMCs. Next came a second PCR, run for roughly 6 to 11 cycles, which used a sample-barcoded 5' primer along with a J-beta primer mix. MiXCR, run by TCRdb on the 5' RACE reads, gives a single entry per CDR3 protein. The sample holds roughly 1.4 million distinct CDR3 sequences, 45% to 70% seen once. The TCR was taken from a man aged 18 to 30 in good health. What was sequenced was blood.

CDR3 coding DNA: TGTGCCAGCAGCTCCAGACCCACACCCACTGAAGCTTTCTTT. This translates into CASSSRPTPTEAFF. This sequence joins TRBV7-2 and TRBJ1-1, with unresolved D. Germline V gene lookup returns CDR1 SGHTA and CDR2 FQGNSA. Trimming left V 4 bases short and J 4 bases short, with 13 bases between. This CDR3 comprises 14 residues.